This section outlines one TCR beta chain sequence together with its context. No antigen is known for it. No much larger clone is present one base from it, and per-base qualities are unavailable. CDR3 length: 13 amino acids, cysteine to phenylalanine. Just the 39-base CDR3 DNA is kept, in frame starting at base 1. The V and J ends are trimmed by 4 bases and 0 bases, leaving 6 bases between them. The germline V gene specifies SGHTA as CDR1 and FQGTGA as CDR2. These data come from a study of blood T cell repertoires in COVID-19 (dated by TCRdb to the early 2020s). About the study as a whole: Collaborator samples came from the United States, Italy and Spain and covered acute and convalescent phases of COVID-19. The prospective study material was composed of cDNA or gDNA derived from T cells, B-cell-depleted T cells, or PBMCs. Subjects who had been exposed to COVID-19, were actively infected with it, or had recovered from it provided the deeply sampled blood TCRbeta repertoires that made up the dataset. A freely available public database, intended as a resource for researchers studying the immune response to SARS-CoV-2, is where the repertoires were released. The samples were drawn from the first 160 participants of the ongoing ImmuneRACE study and from roughly 1,300 subjects provided by 6 global collaborators. Sample metadata almost always included a de-identified subject ID, COVID-19 status, age in years and sex. HLA class I and class II types, where available, came from metadata supplied by the sample provider rather than from assay-based typing.

TCRbeta CDR3 regions were amplified from genomic DNA by means of the immunoSEQ Assay, a bias-controlled multiplex PCR. The paper's processing steps were these. Within the assay, amplification of reference gene primers was used to estimate how many nucleated cells each sample contained. To quantify the absolute abundance of each unique TCRbeta CDR3 rearrangement, sequence reads were collapsed and filtered. For each sample, productive Simpson clonality was calculated as the square root of Simpson's diversity index across productive rearrangements. The immuneACCESS repertoire file appears here via TCRdb, limited to in-frame rearrangements. These files lack a portion of the clones; in checked studies, under half of the deficit traces to unresolved V genes, and the cause of the others is not known. From that table come the V and J calls and clone size; the DNA was used to work out D and trimming. This sample gives 200,000 to 250,000 clones in total; 70% to 90% of them show up just once. The ten largest account for approximately 11% of the sample.

Enrolling through a virtual design, the prospective study's participants ranged in age from roughly 18 to 95 years and lived across roughly 24 United States geographic areas. In the prospective study, participants were assigned to cohorts based on the clinical history participants reported in a screening survey and a study questionnaire. ImmuneRACE Cohort 3 recovered participants were defined by two consecutive negative NP/OP PCR tests, healthcare professional clearance, or symptom resolution. In the prospective study, whole blood, serum and a nasopharyngeal or oropharyngeal swab were collected from each participant by mobile phlebotomists. Over an approximately 2-month period, participants in the prospective study had the option of providing additional blood draws and questionnaires. Prospective study blood samples were shipped either frozen or at room temperature before DNA extraction. The study at large found these results: The quantity of clinical and demographic metadata differed by source and by participant and was supplied without curation.

This clonotype originated in a man younger than 45 who had recovered from COVID-19. Input material: PBMCs or T cells enriched from blood (not recorded which). The sequence joins TRBV7-3 to TRBJ1-2; a weak D assignment points to TRBD1 (5 bases agree). For the CDR3, the sequence is CASSWGANYGYTF. The nucleotides are TGTGCCAGCAGCTGGGGGGCTAACTATGGCTACACCTTC.